The 5 T cell receptor beta chains below all came from one sample that was sequenced in a study of cytomegalovirus exposure and HLA in healthy donors. The PCR made use of 60 Vbeta and 13 Jbeta primers. The method was immunoSEQ multiplex PCR; TCRdb's version includes in-frame clones alone and lacks a portion of them. The repertoire holds under 200,000 clones, with 80% to 90% as singletons. The sequenced sample consisted of PBMCs. The receptors were sampled from a woman younger than 45 in good health and CMV-seronegative.

The V gene is TRBV29-1, the J gene TRBJ2-3, with TRBD2 as a possible D gene (6 bases). V was pared by 5 bases and J by 9 bases, with 12 bases between. The germline V gene encodes CDR1 SQVTM and CDR2 ANQGSEA. The CDR3 is 11 residues long. The CDR3 sequence is CSVSGARTQYF. Here the CDR3 DNA reads TGCAGCGTTTCGGGAGCGAGGACGCAGTATTTT.

The chain joins TRBV29-1 to TRBJ1-2; D not certain. Germline-derived CDR1 and CDR2 are SQVTM and ANQGSEA. Trimming stripped 6 bases from V and 0 bases from J, with 11 bases between. The CDR3 covers 13 residues. CDR3 coding DNA: TGCAGCGTCTCCCACACATCTAACTATGGCTACACCTTC. Protein: CSVSHTSNYGYTF.

Of note for this clone: A read error is likely, as this CDR3 ends without the conserved phenylalanine or tryptophan. The genes are TRBV5-4 and TRBJ2-7; D might be TRBD1 (6 bases). V was trimmed by 5 bases and J by 5 bases, leaving 17 bases between them. Per the germline V gene, CDR1 is SGHNT and CDR2 is YYREEE (reference sequence). This CDR3 is 14 amino acids long. For the CDR3, the DNA is TGTGCCAGCAGACATGGGACATCAACGAACGAGCAGTACCTC. As protein: CASRHGTSTNEQYL.

The chain has TRBV2 and TRBJ1-2, with a weak D call TRBD1 (6 bases). V was shortened by 3 bases and J by 4 bases, with 9 bases between the two germline ends. The V gene's germline CDR1 is SNHLY and CDR2 FYNNEI. The CDR3 contains 13 residues. The CDR3 bases are TGTGCCAGCAGTGACAGGGGCCGCTATGGCTACACCTTC. Translated: CASSDRGRYGYTF.

The chain uses TRBV11-2 and TRBJ2-7, with D tentatively TRBD2 (6 bases). The CDR3 has 15 amino acids. In germline, CDR1 is SGHAT, CDR2 FQNNGV. V was trimmed by 1 base and J by 6 bases, leaving 16 bases between them. The DNA of the CDR3 is TGTGCCAGCAGCTTAGCGGGAGTCCCCTCATCCGAGCAGTACTTC. Encoded protein: CASSLAGVPSSEQYF.